The 31 T cell receptor beta chains given below trace back to one sample, sequenced in a study of blood T cell repertoires in COVID-19. TCRdb's copy holds only in-frame clones and misses some; the assay was immunoSEQ multiplex PCR. Here the sample spans around 250,000 clones, around 85% being singletons. The sample consisted of peripheral blood. The receptors shown here come from a man aged 45-60 years with active or convalescent COVID-19.

This rearrangement joins TRBV11-2 to TRBJ2-1; 9 nucleotides align to TRBD2. This CDR3 comprises 15 residues. Per germline, CDR1 SGHAT and CDR2 FQNNGV. V dropped 5 bases and J dropped 12; count of bases not matched to a gene: 14. This chain's CDR3 is CASSQGREGHQMQFF. CDR3 bases: TGTGCCAGCAGCCAGGGGCGGGAGGGGCACCAGATGCAGTTCTTC.

A few counts support this clone. The chain has TRBV2 and TRBJ2-5; tentatively, D is TRBD2 (7 bases). V lost 5 bases and J 4 bases, leaving 14 bases between the germline ends. The CDR3 sequence is 14 residues long. The V gene's germline CDR1 is SNHLY and CDR2 FYNNEI. The CDR3 protein is CASSPQGGGETQYF. The CDR3 region has the DNA TGTGCCAGCAGTCCACAGGGAGGGGGAGAGACCCAGTACTTC.

This clone was counted only a few times. The rearrangement joins TRBV18 to TRBJ2-7, with a weak D call TRBD1 (6 bases). The CDR3 spans 13 residues. With 0 bases removed from V and 4 bases from J, the gap between germline ends came to 7 bases. Germline V gene sequence: CDR1 KGHSH, CDR2 LQKENI. CDR3 region: CASSPPQGYEQYF. The CDR3 bases are TGTGCCAGCTCACCACCGCAGGGGTACGAGCAGTACTTC.

This clone was counted between two and nine times. This chain joins TRBV2 and TRBJ2-1; maybe TRBD1 (6 bases). This CDR3 region has 15 residues. Looked up from germline, CDR1 is SNHLY and CDR2 is FYNNEI. Between the trimmed V and J ends, which lost 3 bases and 9 bases, there was a span of 18 bases. In DNA form, the CDR3 reads TGTGCCAGCAGTGATGATGGTCTGGGGGCGGGTGAGCAGTTCTTC. It specifies CASSDDGLGAGEQFF.

In its sample, this clone was seen a few times. The same CDR3 can be traced to other DNA sequences in this sample. The V call is TRBV29-1, the J call TRBJ1-5; D remains unclear. V lost 4 bases and J lost 3, with 10 bases in between. The germline CDR1 and CDR2 sequences are SQVTM and ANQGSEA. This CDR3 has 13 residues. In nucleotides, the CDR3 is TGCAGCGTTGGATGGGGAGTCAATCAGCCCCAGCATTTT. Protein sequence: CSVGWGVNQPQHF.

The gene calls are TRBV27 and TRBJ2-7; 10 bases are a match to TRBD1. Per germline, CDR1 MNHEY and CDR2 SMNVEV (reference sequence). The trim removed 3 bases at V and 3 bases at J, leaving 5 bases unmatched. The CDR3 is 15 residues long. CDR3 protein: CASSLGQGSFYEQYF. DNA of the CDR3: TGTGCCAGCAGTTTGGGACAGGGGTCTTTCTACGAGCAGTACTTC.

This chain links TRBV29-1 with TRBJ2-1; 15 bases align to TRBD2. In germline, CDR1 is SQVTM, CDR2 ANQGSEA. Losses at the gene ends were 2 bases for V and 10 bases for J; bases not matched to a gene: 15. The CDR3 consists of 18 residues. The CDR3 protein is CSVERRGTSGRNLGEQFF. The CDR3 nucleotides are TGCAGCGTTGAACGACGTGGGACTAGCGGGAGGAATCTGGGAGAGCAGTTCTTC.

The chain carries TRBV19 and TRBJ1-1; possible D gene TRBD1, 5 bases. With 1 base removed from V and 3 bases from J, the gap between germline ends came to 9 bases. Germline CDR1 and CDR2: LNHDA and SQIVND (reference sequence). The CDR3 contains 14 residues. As DNA, the CDR3 is TGTGCCAGTAGTATAGGCCCGGGGGACACTGAAGCTTTCTTT. This encodes CASSIGPGDTEAFF.

J is TRBJ2-2 and V is TRBV6-6; the match to TRBD1 covers 8 bases. Looked up from germline, CDR1 is MNHNY and CDR2 is SVGAGI (reference sequence). V was clipped by 7 bases and J by 4 bases; unmatched bases: 2. This CDR3 has 13 residues. CDR3 sequence reads: CASTDRATGELFF. DNA of the CDR3: TGTGCCAGCACGGACAGGGCCACCGGGGAGCTGTTTTTT.

This clone was observed a single time. J is TRBJ2-5 and V is TRBV5-5, with TRBD1 matching over 9 bases. Germline CDR1 reads SGHKS; CDR2 reads YYEKEE (reference sequence). This CDR3 is built from 16 residues. With 4 bases clipped from V and 2 bases from J, the junction kept 9 bases outside the gene matches. The CDR3 region is CASSPPGTGRQETQYF. CDR3 DNA sequence: TGTGCCAGCAGCCCGCCCGGGACAGGGAGGCAAGAGACCCAGTACTTC.

This chain uses TRBV20-1 with TRBJ2-5, with D perhaps matching TRBD2 (6 bases). CDR3 size: 10 residues. Germline loops: CDR1 DFQATT, CDR2 SNEGSKA (reference sequence). V was shortened by 7 bases and J by 3 bases, with 6 bases between the two germline ends. CDR3 region: CSGGEETQYF. The CDR3 DNA reads TGCAGTGGCGGGGAAGAGACCCAGTACTTC.

A remark on this clone: Other DNA sequences in the sample encode the same CDR3. The chain recombines TRBV30 with TRBJ1-3; D is uncertain. The CDR3 length is 12 residues. V was pared by 0 bases and J by 3 bases, with 3 bases between. Germline values: CDR1 GTSNPN, CDR2 SVGIG (reference sequence). The DNA of the CDR3 is TGTGCCTGGAGTGTTAGTGGAAACACCATATATTTT. Encoded protein: CAWSVSGNTIYF.

The CDR3 region has the DNA TGTGCCAGCAGAGACCGTAGCGGGGCTAGCACAGATACGCAGTATTTT. Protein product: CASRDRSGASTDTQYF. The chain has TRBV6-6 and TRBJ2-3; 8 nucleotides agree with TRBD2. The CDR3 is made up of 16 amino acids. The V and J ends lost 6 bases and 0 bases, in that order; junction bases with no gene match: 8. CDR1 MNHNY and CDR2 SVGAGI come from the germline V gene (reference sequence).

This clone occurred once. The V call is TRBV11-3, the J call TRBJ2-2; D not resolved. Per the germline V gene, CDR1 is SGHNT and CDR2 is YENEEA. Deletions cut 5 bases from V and 4 bases from J, with 5 bases between. This CDR3 region has 12 residues. The CDR3 reads CASSLPTGELFF. CDR3 sequence (DNA): TGTGCCAGCAGCCTACCCACCGGGGAGCTGTTTTTT.

The chain links TRBV27 to TRBJ1-1; 9 bases are a match to TRBD1. Germline-derived CDR1 and CDR2 are MNHEY and SMNVEV (reference sequence). CDR3 length: 15 residues. V lost 1 base and J lost 5; bases outside the gene matches: 5. The CDR3 nucleotides are TGTGCCAGCAGTTTATACGGGACAGGGTTGACTGAAGCTTTCTTT. This encodes CASSLYGTGLTEAFF.

V and J are TRBV2 and TRBJ2-1; possibly TRBD1 for D (6 bases). Trimming removed 8 bases at V and 6 bases at J, with 20 bases between. Per germline, CDR1 SNHLY and CDR2 FYNNEI. The CDR3 has 15 residues. The CDR3 DNA reads as TGTGCCAGCGGCGAGACAGGTTTATCTCTCAATGAGCAGTTCTTC. Amino acid sequence: CASGETGLSLNEQFF.

This clone occurred once. The chain couples TRBV29-1 to TRBJ2-4; D gene uncertain. The CDR3 sequence is 14 residues long. CDR1 and CDR2 from the germline V gene are SQVTM and ANQGSEA. The V end was cut by 5 bases, the J end by 0 bases, with 11 bases between. The CDR3 sequence: CSVTARLAKNIQYF. In DNA, the CDR3 is TGCAGCGTTACAGCCCGGTTAGCCAAAAACATTCAGTACTTC.

The CDR3 DNA sequence: TGCGCCAGCAGCTTGGAGGTAGCGGGAGGTTACAATGAGCAGTTCTTC. It encodes CASSLEVAGGYNEQFF. This chain joins TRBV5-1 and TRBJ2-1; 10 nucleotides align to TRBD2. With 0 bases clipped from V and 4 bases from J, the junction kept 4 bases outside the gene matches. The germline V gene encodes CDR1 SGHRS and CDR2 YFSETQ. The CDR3 is made up of 16 amino acids.

The gene calls are TRBV5-1 and TRBJ2-2; 8 bases align to TRBD2. J gave up 1 base and V 4 bases, and 15 bases lay outside the gene matches. Germline-derived CDR1 and CDR2 are SGHRS and YFSETQ. This CDR3 comprises 19 residues. For the CDR3, the DNA is TGCGCCAGCAGCCCCGGGAGTGGATACGCGGGAGGGAACACCGGGGAGCTGTTTTTT. The encoded protein is CASSPGSGYAGGNTGELFF.

The V gene is TRBV19, the J gene TRBJ2-1, with D tentatively TRBD2 (5 bases). Germline assignment: CDR1 LNHDA and CDR2 SQIVND (reference sequence). The CDR3 consists of 14 residues. V lost 7 bases and J lost 9, with 19 bases in between. The chain's CDR3 is CASKRAVNGREQFF. In DNA form, the CDR3 reads TGTGCCAGTAAACGAGCGGTTAATGGGCGTGAGCAGTTCTTC.

This chain joins TRBV28 and TRBJ1-4; the D gene is possibly TRBD1 (5 bases). The CDR3 loop spans 16 amino acids. Trimming pared 1 base from V and 6 bases from J, leaving 15 bases between. Germline loops: CDR1 MDHEN, CDR2 SYDVKM. The CDR3 reads CASSLFGGGRDEKLFF. Written as DNA, the CDR3 is TGTGCCAGCAGTTTATTCGGCGGGGGGAGGGATGAAAAACTGTTTTTT.

V usage is TRBV9 and J usage is TRBJ2-2; 8 bases align to TRBD2. Unmatched junction bases numbered 7, after V lost 0 bases and J lost 6 bases. The CDR3 sequence is 16 residues long. The V gene's germline CDR1 is SGDLS and CDR2 YYNGEE. DNA of the CDR3: TGTGCCAGCAGCGTAGCCGGGGGGGTAGGCGCCGGGGAGCTGTTTTTT. Protein: CASSVAGGVGAGELFF.

The rearrangement joins TRBV6-5 to TRBJ1-5; possible D gene TRBD1, 6 bases. This CDR3 contains 13 residues. Germline CDR1 is MNHEY and CDR2 is SVGAGI. Deletions cut 5 bases from V and 7 bases from J, with 12 bases between. CDR3 in DNA: TGTGCCAGCAGTCGGGGGGCTGGGCAGCCCCAGCATTTT. Residues: CASSRGAGQPQHF.

The rearrangement links TRBV5-1 to TRBJ2-3, with TRBD2 matching 7 bases. Germline V gene sequence: CDR1 SGHRS, CDR2 YFSETQ. The CDR3 totals 14 residues. V lost 3 bases to trimming and J lost 11 bases; unmatched junction nucleotides: 12. The CDR3 DNA reads TGCGCCAGCAGCTCCGGGGAGGGTTGGAGTAAGCAGTATTTT. As protein: CASSSGEGWSKQYF. The variable domain in full, with the rest retrieved from reference TRBV5-1 and TRBJ2-3, is KAGVTQTPRYLIKTRGQQVTLSCSPISGHRSVSWYQQTPGQGLQFLFEYFSETQRNKGNFPGRFSGRQFSNSRSEMNVSTLELGDSALYLCASSSGEGWSKQYFGPGTRLTVL.

The chain couples TRBV20-1 to TRBJ2-3; 9 bases are a match to TRBD2. The germline V gene has CDR1 DFQATT and CDR2 SNEGSKA (reference sequence). CDR3 length: 14 residues. With 3 bases clipped from V and 5 bases from J, the junction kept 6 bases outside the gene matches. The CDR3 DNA reads as TGCAGTGCTAGTCGCAGCGGGAGGCAAGATACGCAGTATTTT. Residues: CSASRSGRQDTQYF.

V is TRBV7-9 and J is TRBJ2-7; tentative D call: TRBD1 (5 bases). Germline V CDR1 and CDR2: SEHNR, FQNEAQ (reference sequence). The germline V and J ends were trimmed by 5 bases and 4 bases, with 15 bases remaining between them. The CDR3 sequence is 14 residues long. The CDR3 region is CASSRSGAQYEQYF. CDR3 DNA sequence: TGTGCCAGCAGCCGAAGTGGGGCTCAGTACGAGCAGTACTTC.

This rearrangement joins TRBV9 to TRBJ2-1; 8 bases align to TRBD1. The V gene end was trimmed by 3 bases and the J gene end by 4 bases; junction bases not matched to a gene: 9. Germline CDR1 is SGDLS and CDR2 is YYNGEE. The CDR3 has 16 amino acids. CDR3 amino acids: CASSGSGTGVYNEQFF. CDR3 nucleotides: TGTGCCAGCAGCGGCTCCGGGACAGGAGTGTACAATGAGCAGTTCTTC.

The chain combines TRBV9 with TRBJ1-2, with 8 bases matching TRBD1. This CDR3 has 15 amino acids. V lost 4 bases to trimming and J lost 6 bases; unmatched junction nucleotides: 11. The germline CDR1 and CDR2 sequences are SGDLS and YYNGEE. The DNA of the CDR3 is TGTGCCAGCAGCACGGGACAGGCCCTGACTGATGGCTACACCTTC. Protein: CASSTGQALTDGYTF.

The CDR3 DNA reads as TGTGCCAGCAGCTTACGAGGAGGGAGCGATACGCAGTATTTT. Its translation is CASSLRGGSDTQYF. The genes are TRBV7-3 and TRBJ2-3; tentatively, D is TRBD2 (6 bases). The CDR3 has 14 residues. Germline V gene data show CDR1 as SGHTA and CDR2 as FQGTGA. V was cut by 2 bases and J by 6 bases, with 12 bases left in between.

This clone was counted once. The chain links TRBV11-2 to TRBJ2-5; 15 bases line up with TRBD2. J was trimmed by 4 bases and V by 6 bases; bases with no gene match: 12. CDR3 length: 18 residues. The germline V gene encodes CDR1 SGHAT and CDR2 FQNNGV. CDR3 nucleotide sequence: TGTGCCAGCAGTGACGGACTAGCGGGAGGGAGGGTCTCAGAGACCCAGTACTTC. It is translated as CASSDGLAGGRVSETQYF.

The gene calls are TRBV2 and TRBJ2-1; 10 bases agree with TRBD2. Trimming at V came to 4 bases and at J to 9 bases, leaving 21 bases not matched to a gene. CDR3 size: 19 residues. The germline CDR1 and CDR2 sequences are SNHLY and FYNNEI. In nucleotides, the CDR3 is TGTGCCAGCAGTGTATTAGGCGAGCTAGCGGGGGCACGAGGGGGTGAGCAGTTCTTC. Its protein is CASSVLGELAGARGGEQFF.